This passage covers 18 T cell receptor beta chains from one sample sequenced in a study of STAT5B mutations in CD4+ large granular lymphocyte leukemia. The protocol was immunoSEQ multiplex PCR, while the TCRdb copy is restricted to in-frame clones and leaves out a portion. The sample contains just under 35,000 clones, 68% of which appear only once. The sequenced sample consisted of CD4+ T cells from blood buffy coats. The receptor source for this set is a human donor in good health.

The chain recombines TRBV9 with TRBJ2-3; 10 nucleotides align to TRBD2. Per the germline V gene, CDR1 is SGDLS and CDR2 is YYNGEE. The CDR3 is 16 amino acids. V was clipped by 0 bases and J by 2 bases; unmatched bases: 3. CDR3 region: CASSVVAGGYTDTQYF. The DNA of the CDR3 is TGTGCCAGCAGCGTAGTAGCGGGGGGATACACAGATACGCAGTATTTT.

CDR3 bases: TGTGCCAGCAGTCTTGCCAAGGGGGCTATGACAGATACGCAGTATTTT. Protein product: CASSLAKGAMTDTQYF. This chain uses TRBV6-6 with TRBJ2-3, with TRBD1 matching 7 bases. With V trimmed by 5 bases and J by 3 bases, 11 bases remained unmatched. This CDR3 has 16 residues. Germline CDR1 MNHNY, CDR2 SVGAGI (reference sequence).

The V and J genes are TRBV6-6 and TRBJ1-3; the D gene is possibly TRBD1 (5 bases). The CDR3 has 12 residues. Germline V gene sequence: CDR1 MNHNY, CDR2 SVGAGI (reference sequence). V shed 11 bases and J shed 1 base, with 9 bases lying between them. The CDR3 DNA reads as TGTGCCTATCAGGGATCTGGAAACACCATATATTTT. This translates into CAYQGSGNTIYF.

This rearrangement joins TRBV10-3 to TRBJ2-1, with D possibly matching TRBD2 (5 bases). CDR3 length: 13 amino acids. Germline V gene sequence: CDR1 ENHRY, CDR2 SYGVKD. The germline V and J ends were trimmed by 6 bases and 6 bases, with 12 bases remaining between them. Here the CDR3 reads CAIREGLTNEQFF. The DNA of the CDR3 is TGTGCCATCAGAGAAGGACTTACCAATGAGCAGTTCTTC.

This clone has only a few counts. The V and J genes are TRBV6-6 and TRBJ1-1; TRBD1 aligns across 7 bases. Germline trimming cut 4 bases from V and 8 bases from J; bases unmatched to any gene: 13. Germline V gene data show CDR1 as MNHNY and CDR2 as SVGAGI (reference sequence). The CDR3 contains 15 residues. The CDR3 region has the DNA TGTGCCAGCAGTTCCCCCGGACAGGTAGTGGGCGAAGCTTTCTTT. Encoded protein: CASSSPGQVVGEAFF.

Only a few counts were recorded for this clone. CDR3 amino acids: CASSSGPADGYTF. The DNA of the CDR3 is TGTGCCAGCAGCTCCGGACCTGCCGATGGCTACACCTTC. This chain links TRBV7-2 with TRBJ1-2, with D uncertain. V gave up 4 bases and J gave up 6 bases, with 12 bases separating them. Germline V lookup: CDR1 SGHTA, CDR2 FQGNSA. This CDR3 is built from 13 residues.

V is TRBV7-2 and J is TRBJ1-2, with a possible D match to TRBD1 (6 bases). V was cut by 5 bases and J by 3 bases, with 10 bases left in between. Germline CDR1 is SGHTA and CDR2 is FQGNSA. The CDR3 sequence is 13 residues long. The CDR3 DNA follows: TGTGCCAGCAGCATACAGGGCCACTATGGCTACACCTTC. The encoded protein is CASSIQGHYGYTF.

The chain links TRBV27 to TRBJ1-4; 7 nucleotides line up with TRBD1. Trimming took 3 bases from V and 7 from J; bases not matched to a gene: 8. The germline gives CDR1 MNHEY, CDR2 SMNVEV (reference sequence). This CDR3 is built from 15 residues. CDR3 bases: TGTGCCAGCAGTTTCTGGACAGGTGGAAGTGAAAAACTGTTTTTT. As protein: CASSFWTGGSEKLFF.

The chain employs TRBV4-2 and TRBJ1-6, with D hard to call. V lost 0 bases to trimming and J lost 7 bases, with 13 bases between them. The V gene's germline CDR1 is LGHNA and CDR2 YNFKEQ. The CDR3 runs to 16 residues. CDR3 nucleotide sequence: TGTGCCAGCAGCCAAGAGACTACTGATGCGAATTCACCCCTCCACTTT. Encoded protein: CASSQETTDANSPLHF.

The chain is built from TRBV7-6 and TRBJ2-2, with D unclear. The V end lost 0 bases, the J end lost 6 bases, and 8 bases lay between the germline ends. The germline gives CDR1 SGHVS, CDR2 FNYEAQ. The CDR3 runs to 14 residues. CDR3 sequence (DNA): TGTGCCAGCAGCTTAGCCCTCGCGGCCGGGGAGCTGTTTTTT. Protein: CASSLALAAGELFF.

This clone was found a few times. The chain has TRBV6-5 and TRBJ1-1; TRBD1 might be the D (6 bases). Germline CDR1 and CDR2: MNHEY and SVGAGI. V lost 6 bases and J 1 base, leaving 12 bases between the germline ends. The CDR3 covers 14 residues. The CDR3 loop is CASRNRVGNTEAFF. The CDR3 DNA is TGTGCCAGCAGAAACAGGGTCGGGAACACTGAAGCTTTCTTT.

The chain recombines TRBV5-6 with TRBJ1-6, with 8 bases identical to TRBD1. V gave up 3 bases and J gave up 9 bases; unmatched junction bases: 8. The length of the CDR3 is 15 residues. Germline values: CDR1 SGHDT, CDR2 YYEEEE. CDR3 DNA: TGTGCCAGCAGCTCGGTCGGACAGGGAGGTTCACCCCTCCACTTT. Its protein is CASSSVGQGGSPLHF.

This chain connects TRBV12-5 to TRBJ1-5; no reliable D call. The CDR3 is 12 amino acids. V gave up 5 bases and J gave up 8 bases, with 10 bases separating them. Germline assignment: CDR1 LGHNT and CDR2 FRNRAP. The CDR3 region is CASGPTSEPQHF. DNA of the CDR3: TGTGCTAGTGGTCCGACGTCAGAGCCCCAGCATTTT.

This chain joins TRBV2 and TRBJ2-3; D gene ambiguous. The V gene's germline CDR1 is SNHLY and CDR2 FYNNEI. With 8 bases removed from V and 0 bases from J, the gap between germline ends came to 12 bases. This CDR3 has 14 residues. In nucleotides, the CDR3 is TGTGCCAGCGGCCAACAGCAGAGCACAGATACGCAGTATTTT. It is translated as CASGQQQSTDTQYF.

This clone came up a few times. CDR3 sequence: CAGRRGRAGTEAFF. The CDR3, as DNA: TGTGCCGGCCGCCGAGGCAGGGCAGGCACTGAAGCTTTCTTT. V usage is TRBV2 and J usage is TRBJ1-1, with a tentative D call TRBD1 (5 bases). Per germline, CDR1 SNHLY and CDR2 FYNNEI. V gave up 11 bases and J gave up 4 bases, with 20 bases separating them. The CDR3 length is 14 residues.

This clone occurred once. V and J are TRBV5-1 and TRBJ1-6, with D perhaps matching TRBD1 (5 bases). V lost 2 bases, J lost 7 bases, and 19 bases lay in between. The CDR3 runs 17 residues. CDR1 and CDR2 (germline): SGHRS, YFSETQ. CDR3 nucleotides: TGCGCCAGCAGCTTCACGGGACCTCCCAACCCCAATTCACCCCTCCACTTT. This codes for CASSFTGPPNPNSPLHF.

Here the CDR3 DNA reads TGCGCCAGCAGTGAGTCGGGGGTACCTGGAAACACCATATATTTT. Amino acids: CASSESGVPGNTIYF. The chain carries TRBV10-1 and TRBJ1-3, with D perhaps TRBD1 (5 bases). CDR1 WNHNN and CDR2 SYGVQD come from the germline V gene (reference sequence). The CDR3 sequence is 15 residues long. The ends were cut back, 0 bases at V and 2 bases at J, with 8 bases in the middle.

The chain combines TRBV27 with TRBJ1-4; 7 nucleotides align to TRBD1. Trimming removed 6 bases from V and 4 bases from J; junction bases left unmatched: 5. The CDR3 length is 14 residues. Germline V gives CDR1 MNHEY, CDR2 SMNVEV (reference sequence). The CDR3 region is CASRGTERNEKLFF. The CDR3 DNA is TGTGCCAGCAGGGGGACAGAACGTAATGAAAAACTGTTTTTT.